The next 29 T cell receptor beta chains were all read from a single sample in a study of CD8 T cells in ankylosing spondylitis (dated 2017 in TCRdb). The library was made by 5' RACE. Reads for this sample came from an Illumina HiSeq 2500. TCRdb trimmed the raw reads at Q25, called clones with MiXCR and kept productive beta chains. Duplicate CDR3 protein sequences are folded into a single record with the most common DNA and genes. The sample table lists approximately 350,000 distinct CDR3 sequences, around 20% of them with a count of one. The ten largest clones take up around 13% of the sample. Sequencing was performed on blood, either unsorted or a sorted T cell fraction (not recorded which). These receptors all stem from a male donor with ankylosing spondylitis or in good health (not recorded which).

The chain joins TRBV5-5 to TRBJ2-5; 7 nucleotides match TRBD2. The CDR3 is 15 amino acids. V gave up 4 bases and J gave up 7 bases; unmatched junction bases: 13. Germline V CDR1 and CDR2: SGHKS, YYEKEE (reference sequence). The CDR3 coding sequence is TGTGCCAGCAGCGTCGGACCGGGGGGTAGGGTGACCCAGTACTTC. Translation gives CASSVGPGGRVTQYF.

The V and J genes are TRBV19 and TRBJ1-1, with D hard to call. V was clipped by 6 bases and J by 1 base, with 12 bases between them. Germline loops: CDR1 LNHDA, CDR2 SQIVND (reference sequence). The CDR3 totals 14 residues. CDR3 amino acids: CASRDGYGNTEAFF. CDR3 bases: TGTGCCAGTAGGGACGGCTACGGGAACACTGAAGCTTTCTTT.

The gene calls are TRBV6-1 and TRBJ2-3, with TRBD2 matching over 11 bases. Looked up from germline, CDR1 is MNHNS and CDR2 is SASEGT. V was clipped by 6 bases and J by 8 bases; unmatched bases: 7. This CDR3 has 14 amino acids. The CDR3 DNA reads as TGTGCCAGCAGCCCTTTAGCGGGGGGGGGTACGCAGTATTTT. The encoded protein is CASSPLAGGGTQYF.

The V gene is TRBV11-2, the J gene TRBJ2-5, with 9 bases matching TRBD2. The germline V gene encodes CDR1 SGHAT and CDR2 FQNNGV. The CDR3 length is 18 residues. V was clipped by 3 bases and J by 5 bases; unmatched bases: 16. DNA for the CDR3: TGTGCCAGCAGCTTCCCCTCAAGTAGCGGGGGCCGTCCGGAGACCCAGTACTTC. Encoded protein: CASSFPSSSGGRPETQYF.

This clonotype was found a few times. The V call is TRBV29-1, the J call TRBJ1-1, with D possibly being TRBD1 (6 bases). Germline V gene sequence: CDR1 SQVTM, CDR2 ANQGSEA. V was shortened by 0 bases and J by 1 base, with 6 bases between the two germline ends. CDR3 length: 13 amino acids. The CDR3 DNA reads as TGCAGCGTTGAAGAAGGGGGGAACACTGAAGCTTTCTTT. This encodes CSVEEGGNTEAFF.

The rearrangement links TRBV15 to TRBJ2-7, with D perhaps given as TRBD1 or TRBD2 (6 bases each). V lost 5 bases to trimming and J lost 4 bases, with 15 bases between them. Germline V lookup: CDR1 LNHNV, CDR2 YYDKDF (reference sequence). The CDR3 has 14 residues. CDR3 in amino acids: CATSQGSGAYEQYF. The CDR3 nucleotides are TGTGCCACCAGCCAGGGGTCGGGGGCATACGAGCAGTACTTC.

This clonotype occurred a few times. The chain combines TRBV2 with TRBJ2-7; D is ambiguous. Trimming removed 3 bases at V and 9 bases at J, with 18 bases between. This CDR3 has 14 amino acids. CDR1 is SNHLY and CDR2 is FYNNEI in the germline V gene. The CDR3 DNA sequence: TGTGCCAGCAGTGAGGTGGCGGTACGCTTACGGCAGTACTTC. It codes for CASSEVAVRLRQYF.

This chain joins TRBV7-8 and TRBJ1-1; 8 nucleotides line up with TRBD1. This CDR3 is built from 14 residues. With V trimmed by 4 bases and J by 5 bases, 6 bases remained unmatched. In germline, CDR1 is SGHVS, CDR2 FQNEAQ. CDR3 DNA: TGTGCCAGCAGCTGGCAGGGGGCTGGAACTGAAGCTTTCTTT. This codes for CASSWQGAGTEAFF.

This clonotype has more than one count but fewer than ten. This chain links TRBV15 with TRBJ1-5, with D perhaps TRBD1 (6 bases). The ends were cut back, 8 bases at V and 2 bases at J, with 13 bases in the middle. The CDR3 runs 14 residues. Germline CDR1 LNHNV, CDR2 YYDKDF (reference sequence). The CDR3 DNA is TGTGCCACCTGGACCCCAGGGGGCAATCAGCCCCAGCATTTT. This gives the protein CATWTPGGNQPQHF.

This clonotype has ten or more counts. The genes are TRBV4-2 and TRBJ2-1; D gene ambiguous. The V gene's germline CDR1 is LGHNA and CDR2 YNFKEQ. The length of the CDR3 is 13 residues. V gave up 0 bases and J gave up 3 bases, with 3 bases separating them. The CDR3 DNA sequence: TGTGCCAGCAGCCAAGACAGCTACAATGAGCAGTTCTTC. Encoded protein: CASSQDSYNEQFF.

This chain uses TRBV20-1 with TRBJ2-5; D gene ambiguous. Germline V gene lookup returns CDR1 DFQATT and CDR2 SNEGSKA (reference sequence). V shed 6 bases and J shed 7 bases, with 21 bases lying between them. There are 14 residues in the CDR3. The CDR3 bases are TGCAGTGCACAAGGGTTTTCGGTGCAAATGACCCAGTACTTC. This encodes CSAQGFSVQMTQYF.

This chain uses TRBV11-2 with TRBJ2-2; 9 positions match TRBD1. Per germline, CDR1 SGHAT and CDR2 FQNNGV. This CDR3 region has 17 residues. V trimming: 4 bases; J trimming: 2 bases; junction bases outside the gene matches: 8. The CDR3 nucleotides read TGTGCCAGCAGCTCTTACGCACAGGGGGCAAACACCGGGGAGCTGTTTTTT. Translating it yields CASSSYAQGANTGELFF.

This sequence joins TRBV10-1 and TRBJ2-1; weak D call: TRBD1 (6 bases). This CDR3 has 15 residues. Per germline, CDR1 WNHNN and CDR2 SYGVQD (reference sequence). Trimming cost V 3 bases and J 3 bases, with 12 bases left between them. The CDR3 sequence: CASSDPQTGYNEQFF. Here the CDR3 DNA reads TGCGCCAGCAGTGACCCTCAGACAGGCTACAATGAGCAGTTCTTC.

The chain combines TRBV29-1 with TRBJ2-1; maybe TRBD2 (5 bases). This CDR3 contains 18 residues. V was clipped by 1 base and J by 1 base, with 20 bases between them. Germline V gene sequence: CDR1 SQVTM, CDR2 ANQGSEA. The CDR3, as DNA: TGCAGCGTTGAAGGCGGGTACGAGTCACGGTTGTCCTACAATGAGCAGTTCTTC. This sequence encodes CSVEGGYESRLSYNEQFF.

This sequence joins TRBV12-3 or TRBV12-4 and TRBJ2-1; 7 nucleotides agree with TRBD2. V gave up 4 bases and J gave up 8 bases; unmatched junction bases: 11. The CDR3 is 15 residues long. The CDR3: CASSSDGRGWDEQFF. The CDR3 region has the DNA TGTGCCAGCAGTTCGGATGGGCGGGGGTGGGATGAGCAGTTCTTC.

Sample share makes this clonotype medium-sized. The gene calls are TRBV7-4 and TRBJ2-1; D possibly corresponds to TRBD1 (5 bases). Deletions cut 2 bases from V and 1 base from J, with 9 bases between. The V gene's germline CDR1 is SGHVT and CDR2 SQSDAQ. There are 15 residues in the CDR3. In DNA form, the CDR3 reads TGTGCCAGCAGCTTAACACAGGTTTCCTACAATGAGCAGTTCTTC. Its translation: CASSLTQVSYNEQFF.

The chain employs TRBV2 and TRBJ2-1; the match to TRBD2 covers 12 bases. Germline V CDR1 and CDR2: SNHLY, FYNNEI. With V trimmed by 9 bases and J by 2 bases, 2 bases remained unmatched. The CDR3 contains 14 residues. CDR3 amino acids: CARGLAGTYNEQFF. The CDR3, as DNA: TGTGCCAGGGGACTAGCGGGCACCTACAATGAGCAGTTCTTC.

The chain is built from TRBV10-1 and TRBJ2-3; D not resolved. The CDR3 loop spans 20 amino acids. CDR1 WNHNN and CDR2 SYGVQD come from the germline V gene (reference sequence). The V gene lost 0 bases and the J gene lost 3 bases, with 25 bases spanning the gap. The CDR3 DNA is TGCGCCAGCAGTGAGTCGATTCCACGGAATCGTTATATGGTGACAGATACGCAGTATTTT. Its protein product is CASSESIPRNRYMVTDTQYF.

The rearrangement links TRBV29-1 to TRBJ2-5; no clear D. Trimming removed 5 bases from V and 4 bases from J, with 11 bases in between. Looked up from germline, CDR1 is SQVTM and CDR2 is ANQGSEA. This CDR3 has 12 residues. The CDR3 DNA follows: TGCAGCGTTCAGCCCAGAGGAGAGACCCAGTACTTC. This gives the protein CSVQPRGETQYF.

The CDR3 DNA reads TGTGCCAGCACCCCTCGGGGCCAACCGCAGTTCTTC. This codes for CASTPRGQPQFF. The gene calls are TRBV12-3 or TRBV12-4 and TRBJ2-1; D may correspond to TRBD1 or TRBD2 (5 bases each). Trimming took off 7 bases at V and 12 bases at J, with 16 bases between the two ends. The CDR3 runs 12 residues.

This clonotype has only a few counts. The chain is built from TRBV15 and TRBJ2-3, with D possibly being TRBD1 (5 bases). The V and J ends lost 2 bases and 0 bases respectively, with 12 bases between them. The CDR3 spans 16 residues. Germline CDR1 LNHNV, CDR2 YYDKDF (reference sequence). The CDR3 protein is CATSRLTGPSTDTQYF. For the CDR3, the DNA is TGTGCCACCAGCAGATTAACAGGACCCAGCACAGATACGCAGTATTTT.

This clonotype has more than one count but fewer than ten. The rearrangement links TRBV12-3 or TRBV12-4 to TRBJ2-5; 8 nucleotides agree with TRBD1. CDR3 length: 15 amino acids. The trim removed 2 bases at V and 5 bases at J, leaving 7 bases unmatched. The DNA for the CDR3 is TGTGCCAGCAGTTTATTAACAGGGGGACGGGAGACCCAGTACTTC. It codes for CASSLLTGGRETQYF.

This clonotype turned up a few times. The rearrangement links TRBV7-9 to TRBJ1-1, with D perhaps TRBD1 (5 bases). The CDR3 is made up of 16 amino acids. Trimming removed 5 bases at V and 3 bases at J, with 19 bases between. Per germline, CDR1 SEHNR and CDR2 FQNEAQ (reference sequence). The CDR3 loop reads CASSVPSSGTHTEAFF. The CDR3, as DNA: TGTGCCAGCAGCGTACCGTCTTCGGGGACGCACACTGAAGCTTTCTTT.

The rearrangement uses TRBV30 and TRBJ2-1; possible D gene TRBD2, 7 bases. The CDR3 runs to 13 residues. V lost 4 bases and J 9 bases, leaving 16 bases between the germline ends. Germline CDR1 GTSNPN, CDR2 SVGIG (reference sequence). CDR3 bases: TGTGCCTGGAACATCATTAGGGGGGGTGAGCAGTTCTTC. This codes for CAWNIIRGGEQFF. The full variable domain, rest sourced from reference TRBV30 and TRBJ2-1, is SQTIHQWPATLVQPVGSPLSLECTVEGTSNPNLYWYRQAAGRGLQLLFYSVGIGQISSEVPQNLSASRPQDRQFILSSKKLLLSDSGFYLCAWNIIRGGEQFFGPGTRLTVL.

This clonotype occurred a few times. V usage is TRBV20-1 and J usage is TRBJ2-7; D possibly corresponds to TRBD2 (5 bases). V gave up 3 bases and J gave up 4 bases, with 10 bases separating them. The length of the CDR3 is 12 residues. CDR1 is DFQATT and CDR2 is SNEGSKA in the germline V gene (reference sequence). The CDR3 DNA follows: TGCAGTGCTAGTATGGGAGCGTACGAGCAGTACTTC. It translates to CSASMGAYEQYF.

The chain is built from TRBV29-1 and TRBJ2-7; weak D call: TRBD1 (6 bases). This CDR3 has 14 residues. The germline V gene encodes CDR1 SQVTM and CDR2 ANQGSEA. The V end was cut by 3 bases, the J end by 2 bases, with 14 bases between. The CDR3 DNA reads as TGCAGCGTTGAGTCGGCAGGGGTCCCCTACGAGCAGTACTTC. It is translated as CSVESAGVPYEQYF.

This clonotype turned up a few times. The chain uses TRBV29-1 and TRBJ2-7; D gene uncertain. The CDR3 runs 12 residues. V shed 5 bases and J shed 3 bases, with 11 bases lying between them. CDR1 is SQVTM and CDR2 is ANQGSEA in the germline V gene. The CDR3 spells CSVLAASYEQYF. For the CDR3, the DNA is TGCAGCGTTCTTGCGGCCAGCTACGAGCAGTACTTC.

This clonotype appeared a few times. This rearrangement joins TRBV12-3 or TRBV12-4 to TRBJ1-3, with D possibly matching TRBD1 (5 bases). Trimming took off 0 bases at V and 7 bases at J, with 13 bases between the two ends. The CDR3 covers 15 residues. Here the CDR3 DNA reads TGTGCCAGCAGTTTAGCGCGGGCAGAGGGGAACACCATATATTTT. Its protein product is CASSLARAEGNTIYF.

V is TRBV6-1 and J is TRBJ2-7; 9 bases agree with TRBD1. V dropped 0 bases and J dropped 3; count of bases not matched to a gene: 6. The CDR3 length is 16 residues. Germline loops: CDR1 MNHNS, CDR2 SASEGT. The CDR3, as DNA: TGTGCCAGCAGTGAAGCTCTGCGGACAGGGGACTACGAGCAGTACTTC. This codes for CASSEALRTGDYEQYF.